The present entry profiles one T cell receptor beta chain with its context. One end of the junction is discordant with germline, which a read error may explain. In the original analysis: Quantification of nucleated cells was approximated via reference gene primer amplification. Only in-frame clones appear in the TCRdb table, and some are missing; sequencing was by immunoSEQ multiplex PCR. V, J and clone size reflect that table, while D and trimming were determined from the DNA. Seen here are 300,000 to 400,000 clones, 70% to 90% observed once, and the top ten hold around 1.6%. The sample is drawn from a study of blood T cell repertoires in COVID-19. Overall study context: The United States, Italy and Spain supplied acute and convalescent COVID-19 samples. T cells, B-cell-depleted T cells, or PBMCs provided the cDNA or gDNA that served as material.

The length of the CDR3 is 15 residues. Germline CDR1 and CDR2: SGDLS and YYNGEE. Followed longitudinally, the Seattle patients had been enrolled during active infection. The genes are TRBV9 and TRBJ2-2, with 9 bases aligning to TRBD1. The source material was peripheral blood. The receptor's source is a woman aged 25 to 39 with COVID-19, enrolled during active disease. The CDR3, as DNA: TGTGCCAGCAGCTTCTCCGGGACAGGGACCGAGGAGCTGTTTTTT. It encodes CASSFSGTGTEELFF.